The sequence of this T cell receptor beta chain was determined in a study of pediatric ulcerative colitis. V shed 3 bases and J shed 5 bases, with 13 bases lying between them. This CDR3 region has 14 residues. From germline, CDR1 is LGHNA and CDR2 YNFKEQ. Sequenced by immunoSEQ multiplex PCR; TCRdb stores in-frame clones only, minus some. The data hold 37,000 or so clones, with less than 85% observed a single time. This clonotype was obtained from a girl aged 5 to 17 with moderate ulcerative colitis. The chain joins TRBV4-2 to TRBJ2-5; D assignment may be TRBD1 or TRBD2 (5 bases each). The sequenced sample consisted of blood. In DNA, the CDR3 is TGTGCCAGCAGCCACCCGGGGCTAGGGGAGACCCAGTACTTC. Protein product: CASSHPGLGETQYF.